Each of the 30 T cell receptor beta chains below was sequenced from the same sample in a study of blood T cell repertoires in COVID-19. The method was immunoSEQ multiplex PCR; TCRdb's version includes in-frame clones alone and lacks a portion of them. This table holds 77,000 or so clones, approximately 83% found once. Sequenced sample: peripheral blood. Receptors were obtained from a woman in her sixties or seventies with acute or convalescent COVID-19.

The rearrangement uses TRBV11-2 and TRBJ1-6, with D perhaps matching TRBD1 (5 bases). From germline, CDR1 is SGHAT and CDR2 FQNNGV. V lost 5 bases and J 0 bases, leaving 11 bases between the germline ends. The CDR3 is 16 residues long. CDR3 protein: CASSPRQSSYNSPLHF. CDR3 in DNA: TGTGCCAGCAGCCCCAGACAGAGCTCCTATAATTCACCCCTCCACTTT. Based on the CDR3 plus reference TRBV11-2 and TRBJ1-6, the full variable domain is EAGVAQSPRYKIIEKRQSVAFWCNPISGHATLYWYQQILGQGPKLLIQFQNNGVVDDSQLPKDRFSAERLKGVDSTLKIQPAKLEDSAVYLCASSPRQSSYNSPLHFGNGTRLTVT.

The rearrangement uses TRBV6-5 and TRBJ1-6, with D possibly TRBD1 on 5 matching bases. The CDR3 has 15 amino acids. Germline V gene sequence: CDR1 MNHEY, CDR2 SVGAGI. Trimming stripped 2 bases from V and 2 bases from J, with 7 bases between. For the CDR3, the DNA is TGTGCCAGCAGTTACGAGACAGCCTATAATTCACCCCTCCACTTT. The encoded protein is CASSYETAYNSPLHF.

This chain uses TRBV12-3 or TRBV12-4 with TRBJ2-5, with D hard to call. CDR3 size: 12 residues. V was shortened by 9 bases and J by 5 bases, with 13 bases between the two germline ends. CDR3 nucleotides: TGTGCCAGTCTAGGATTCCAGGAGACCCAGTACTTC. It specifies CASLGFQETQYF.

The CDR3 reads CASASTGRNTEAFF. The CDR3, as DNA: TGTGCTAGTGCCTCGACAGGGAGGAACACTGAAGCTTTCTTT. The rearrangement joins TRBV12-5 to TRBJ1-1, with 7 bases aligning to TRBD1. The CDR3 loop spans 14 amino acids. J gave up 1 base and V 7 bases, and 6 bases lay outside the gene matches. CDR1 and CDR2 (germline): LGHNT, FRNRAP.

This clone occurred once. The chain uses TRBV27 and TRBJ2-3, with a weak D call TRBD1 (5 bases). The V gene's germline CDR1 is MNHEY and CDR2 SMNVEV (reference sequence). This CDR3 has 15 residues. V was cut by 0 bases and J by 6 bases, with 13 bases left in between. CDR3 sequence: CASSLSTGLGDTQYF. The DNA for the CDR3 is TGTGCCAGCAGTTTATCTACAGGTTTGGGGGATACGCAGTATTTT.

The chain is built from TRBV14 and TRBJ1-4, with TRBD1 matching over 7 bases. J gave up 4 bases and V 3 bases, and 2 bases lay outside the gene matches. Germline V gives CDR1 SGHDN, CDR2 FVKESK. The CDR3 spans 14 residues. The CDR3 loop reads CASSQGQINEKLFF. CDR3 coding DNA: TGTGCCAGCAGCCAGGGACAGATTAATGAAAAACTGTTTTTT. Based on the CDR3 plus reference TRBV14 and TRBJ1-4, the full variable domain is EAGVTQFPSHSVIEKGQTVTLRCDPISGHDNLYWYRRVMGKEIKFLLHFVKESKQDESGMPNNRFLAERTGGTYSTLKVQPAELEDSGVYFCASSQGQINEKLFFGSGTQLSVL.

The V gene is TRBV2, the J gene TRBJ2-2; a possible D gene is TRBD2 (5 bases). Trimming stripped 4 bases from V and 6 bases from J, with 12 bases between. The CDR3 totals 14 residues. Per the germline V gene, CDR1 is SNHLY and CDR2 is FYNNEI. CDR3 nucleotides: TGTGCCAGCAGTGCCCGGGGAACTGCCGGGGAGCTGTTTTTT. As protein: CASSARGTAGELFF.

CDR3 coding DNA: TGCGCCAGCAGCGGAGGGGATGGATATGGCTACACCTTC. This gives the protein CASSGGDGYGYTF. The V gene is TRBV4-1, the J gene TRBJ1-2; TRBD1 might be the D (5 bases). The CDR3 runs 13 residues. V dropped 5 bases and J dropped 5 bases, with 12 bases sitting between them. CDR1 is MGHRA and CDR2 is YSYEKL in the germline V gene.

J is TRBJ1-2 and V is TRBV12-3 or TRBV12-4, with 8 nucleotides matching TRBD1. This CDR3 has 11 residues. The V gene end was trimmed by 6 bases and the J gene end by 8 bases; junction bases not matched to a gene: 2. The DNA of the CDR3 is TGTGCCAGCAGGGACAGGGCCGGCTACACCTTC. It specifies CASRDRAGYTF.

The count of this clone is one. This chain uses TRBV2 with TRBJ1-2; D not certain. Germline CDR1 is SNHLY and CDR2 is FYNNEI. Trimming stripped 3 bases from V and 6 bases from J, with 8 bases between. The CDR3 consists of 12 residues. DNA for the CDR3: TGTGCCAGCAGTGAGTATAGAAATGGCTACACCTTC. Its translation is CASSEYRNGYTF. The variable domain in full, completed from reference TRBV2 and TRBJ1-2, reads EPEVTQTPSHQVTQMGQEVILRCVPISNHLYFYWYRQILGQKVEFLVSFYNNEISEKSEIFDDQFSVERPDGSNFTLKIRSTKLEDSAMYFCASSEYRNGYTFGSGTRLTVV.

About this clone: This same CDR3 is encoded by further DNA sequences in the sample. The V gene is TRBV5-1, the J gene TRBJ1-1, with 8 bases matching TRBD1. The CDR3 is 14 amino acids. Germline values: CDR1 SGHRS, CDR2 YFSETQ. After removal of 4 bases from V and 1 base from J, the junction contained 3 bases not matched to a gene. This CDR3 reads CASSRGTGNTEAFF. The CDR3 coding sequence is TGCGCCAGCAGCAGGGGGACAGGGAACACTGAAGCTTTCTTT.

J is TRBJ1-1 and V is TRBV5-1; 9 nucleotides line up with TRBD1. Germline trimming cut 4 bases from V and 2 bases from J; bases unmatched to any gene: 3. The CDR3 extends over 14 amino acids. Germline lookup yields CDR1 SGHRS and CDR2 YFSETQ. The CDR3 DNA is TGCGCCAGCAGCCCGGACAGGGGTAACACTGAAGCTTTCTTT. Protein sequence: CASSPDRGNTEAFF.

The chain combines TRBV21-1 with TRBJ1-2; the table's TRBD1 call for D was not verified on the DNA. TRBV21-1 is assigned pseudogene status. The CDR3 totals 14 residues. For the CDR3, the DNA is TGTGCCAGCAGCAAAGAGGACAGAAGCTATGGCTACACCTTC. It yields the protein CASSKEDRSYGYTF.

The rearrangement uses TRBV6-6 and TRBJ1-5; unclear D gene. The CDR3 is 15 residues long. CDR1 is MNHNY and CDR2 is SVGAGI in the germline V gene (reference sequence). With 0 bases removed from V and 1 base from J, the gap between germline ends came to 7 bases. Here the CDR3 DNA reads TGTGCCAGCAGTTACTCACAAGTCAGCAATCAGCCCCAGCATTTT. It translates to CASSYSQVSNQPQHF.

The V call is TRBV10-2, the J call TRBJ1-5; 7 bases line up with TRBD1. In germline, CDR1 is WSHSY, CDR2 SAAADI. This CDR3 has 17 residues. The V and J ends lost 0 bases and 3 bases, in that order; junction bases with no gene match: 8. CDR3 region: CASSESTVRGFNQPQHF. The CDR3 DNA reads as TGCGCCAGCAGTGAGTCAACGGTCAGGGGGTTCAATCAGCCCCAGCATTTT.

This clone was seen once. The chain uses TRBV5-1 and TRBJ1-2; 11 nucleotides align to TRBD1. The CDR3 contains 14 residues. Germline CDR1 reads SGHRS; CDR2 reads YFSETQ. J lost 7 bases, V lost 4 bases, and 6 bases had no gene match. The CDR3 loop reads CASSMGQGVVGYTF. CDR3 DNA: TGCGCCAGCAGCATGGGACAGGGGGTAGTTGGCTACACCTTC.

CDR3 in amino acids: CASSEGTRGEQYF. In nucleotides, the CDR3 is TGTGCCAGCAGTGAGGGCACTCGGGGCGAGCAGTACTTC. The chain recombines TRBV2 with TRBJ2-7, with D tentatively TRBD2 (5 bases). CDR1 SNHLY and CDR2 FYNNEI come from the germline V gene. V was shortened by 3 bases and J by 6 bases, with 12 bases between the two germline ends. This CDR3 has 13 amino acids.

The chain is built from TRBV6-5 and TRBJ1-6, with 7 bases matching TRBD1. Germline trimming cut 11 bases from V and 5 bases from J; bases unmatched to any gene: 12. This CDR3 has 15 residues. Germline V gives CDR1 MNHEY, CDR2 SVGAGI. CDR3 sequence reads: CALTRGQGDNSPLHF. CDR3 in DNA: TGTGCCCTCACAAGGGGGCAGGGGGATAATTCACCCCTCCACTTT.

Note on this clone: The junction shows a germline mismatch at one end, possibly a read error. CDR3 region: CASSEDQGRNYGYTF. CDR3 bases: TGTGCCAGCAGCGAAGACCAGGGAAGGAACTATGGCTACACCTTC. V usage is TRBV6-1 and J usage is TRBJ1-2, with D perhaps matching TRBD1 (5 bases). The germline CDR1 and CDR2 sequences are MNHNS and SASEGT. The CDR3 contains 15 residues.

This chain joins TRBV3-1 (or the pseudogene TRBV3-2) and TRBJ2-7; D is possibly TRBD2 (5 bases). The CDR3 length is 14 residues. The V gene's germline CDR1 is LGHDT and CDR2 YNNKEL (reference sequence). V dropped 0 bases and J dropped 3 bases, with 9 bases sitting between them. CDR3 coding DNA: TGTGCCAGCAGCCAAGATCGAGGGAGCTACGAGCAGTACTTC. It codes for CASSQDRGSYEQYF.

V is TRBV10-2 and J is TRBJ2-3; D is possibly TRBD2 (7 bases). There are 13 residues in the CDR3. Germline CDR1 WSHSY, CDR2 SAAADI. V lost 7 bases, J lost 2 bases, and 10 bases lay in between. DNA of the CDR3: TGCGCCAGCATCGGGGGGCCCACAGATACGCAGTATTTT. Protein sequence: CASIGGPTDTQYF.

This sequence joins TRBV7-3 and TRBJ1-1, with TRBD1 matching over 8 bases. This CDR3 spans 13 amino acids. CDR1 is SGHTA and CDR2 is FQGTGA in the germline V gene. Trimming at V came to 3 bases and at J to 11 bases, leaving 8 bases not matched to a gene. The CDR3 DNA reads TGTGCCAGCAGCTTTACCCCGGGACAGGAGGCTTTCTTT. Its protein product is CASSFTPGQEAFF. Together with reference TRBV7-3 and TRBJ1-1, the CDR3 gives the full variable domain: GAGVSQTPSNKVTEKGKYVELRCDPISGHTALYWYRQSLGQGPEFLIYFQGTGAADDSGLPNDRFFAVRPEGSVSTLKIQRTERGDSAVYLCASSFTPGQEAFFGQGTRLTVV.

There are a few counts of this clone. The V and J genes are TRBV5-1 and TRBJ1-1; possibly TRBD1 for D (5 bases). The germline V gene encodes CDR1 SGHRS and CDR2 YFSETQ. CDR3 length: 14 amino acids. Trimming stripped 4 bases from V and 4 bases from J, with 14 bases between. For the CDR3, the DNA is TGCGCCAGCAGCCGGGCGGGGGGAGGCACTGAAGCTTTCTTT. It specifies CASSRAGGGTEAFF.

This sequence joins TRBV2 and TRBJ1-1; TRBD1 aligns across 8 bases. Looked up from germline, CDR1 is SNHLY and CDR2 is FYNNEI. CDR3 size: 16 residues. Trimming took 10 bases from V and 1 from J; bases not matched to a gene: 14. DNA of the CDR3: TGTGCCACAGGGGCTGGCTATCAGGGGGCGAACACTGAAGCTTTCTTT. Amino acid sequence: CATGAGYQGANTEAFF.

The rearrangement joins TRBV20-1 to TRBJ2-7; 8 positions match TRBD1. Germline values: CDR1 DFQATT, CDR2 SNEGSKA (reference sequence). CDR3 length equals 14 residues. Losses at the gene ends were 3 bases for V and 1 base for J; bases not matched to a gene: 5. CDR3 region: CSASIQGESYEQYF. In nucleotides, the CDR3 is TGCAGTGCTAGTATACAGGGGGAATCCTACGAGCAGTACTTC.

The chain is built from TRBV30 and TRBJ1-1, with 8 bases identical to TRBD1. Germline V gene lookup returns CDR1 GTSNPN and CDR2 SVGIG (reference sequence). The CDR3 has 12 amino acids. The ends lost 1 base at V and 10 bases at J; junction bases unmatched: 5. DNA of the CDR3: TGTGCCTGGAGTGGGACAGGGAGAGGAGCTTTCTTT. It encodes CAWSGTGRGAFF.

V and J are TRBV19 and TRBJ1-4, with a possible D match to TRBD1 (6 bases). V was clipped by 4 bases and J by 3 bases, with 12 bases between them. The CDR3 consists of 15 residues. Per the germline V gene, CDR1 is LNHDA and CDR2 is SQIVND (reference sequence). CDR3 residues: CASSRTGMANEKLFF. In DNA form, the CDR3 reads TGTGCCAGTAGTAGAACAGGGATGGCTAATGAAAAACTGTTTTTT.

This clone turned up a few times. The chain has TRBV21-1 and TRBJ1-2; the table's D call of TRBD1 was not tested on the DNA. TRBV21-1 is recorded as a pseudogene. The CDR3 sequence is 14 residues long. The CDR3 coding sequence is TGTGCCAGCAGCAAAGTGACAGGGGCCTATGGCTACACCTTC. This sequence encodes CASSKVTGAYGYTF.

CDR3 loop: CASSSGAGRQTYGYTF. The CDR3 DNA sequence: TGTGCCAGCAGCTCGGGAGCGGGACGGCAGACCTATGGCTACACCTTC. The chain employs TRBV7-9 and TRBJ1-2, with a possible D match to TRBD1 (5 bases). The germline gives CDR1 SEHNR, CDR2 FQNEAQ (reference sequence). This CDR3 comprises 16 residues. The V end was cut by 4 bases, the J end by 4 bases, with 19 bases between.

The V call is TRBV18, the J call TRBJ2-1, with 9 bases matching TRBD2. This CDR3 contains 15 residues. The V gene end was trimmed by 2 bases and the J gene end by 9 bases; junction bases not matched to a gene: 8. Germline V gene lookup returns CDR1 KGHSH and CDR2 LQKENI. The CDR3, as DNA: TGTGCCAGCTCACCAAGGACTAGCGAAGCTGGTGAGCAGTTCTTC. This codes for CASSPRTSEAGEQFF.